This TCR beta chain was found in a study of T cell responses to AZD1222 COVID-19 vaccine. Study as a whole: Pooling of second doses given at about 4 or about 12 weeks was done. General study points: Among AZD1222 vaccinees, only 5 to 7 were seropositive at baseline. Clonal diversity may have been underestimated in mostly white British donors. None of the repertoires were sampled until the peak T cell response had passed.

Sequencing was performed with immunoSEQ multiplex PCR; in TCRdb, only in-frame clones are kept and a portion is missing. The sample records about 150,000 clones, over 85% being singletons. This clone showed up just once. Its antigen is not known. The CDR3 covers 13 residues. Germline V gives CDR1 SNHLY, CDR2 FYNNEI. Trimming took 4 bases from V and 8 from J; bases not matched to a gene: 7. The TCR sequence derives from an adult in good health. The material was peripheral blood, obtained on day 0 of AZD1222 vaccination. The chain links TRBV2 to TRBJ1-2, with TRBD1 matching 7 bases. This CDR3 is CASSGDRPRGYTF. The CDR3 DNA sequence: TGTGCCAGCAGTGGGGACAGACCTCGGGGCTACACCTTC. The entire variable domain, with the rest obtained from reference TRBV2 and TRBJ1-2, is as follows: EPEVTQTPSHQVTQMGQEVILRCVPISNHLYFYWYRQILGQKVEFLVSFYNNEISEKSEIFDDQFSVERPDGSNFTLKIRSTKLEDSAMYFCASSGDRPRGYTFGSGTRLTVV.